One sample yielded the 12 T cell receptor beta chains listed below, sequenced in a study of graft-versus-host responses after intestinal transplantation. Intraepithelial lymphocytes and lamina propria lymphocytes were released through processing of graft tissue. The protocol was immunoSEQ multiplex PCR, while the TCRdb copy is restricted to in-frame clones and leaves out a portion. Of under 75,000 clones in the sample, about 89% were seen once. The sequencing used ileum tissue, collected less than 400 days after transplant. These receptors all come from a human patient who received an intestinal transplant, so some T cells may come from the graft donor.

The genes are TRBV9 and TRBJ2-2; D is perhaps TRBD1 (6 bases). Trimming left V 0 bases short and J 2 bases short, with 8 bases between. CDR1 and CDR2 from the germline V gene are SGDLS and YYNGEE. This CDR3 comprises 15 residues. The CDR3 region is CASSVVDSNTGELFF. The DNA of the CDR3 is TGTGCCAGCAGCGTAGTGGACAGTAACACCGGGGAGCTGTTTTTT.

V and J are TRBV4-1 and TRBJ2-5; tentative D call: TRBD1 (5 bases). The J call may be in error: the DNA end matches TRBJ2-7 better. The CDR3 sequence is 13 residues long. CDR1 and CDR2 (germline): MGHRA, YSYEKL. CDR3 nucleotide sequence: TGCGCCAGCAGCCAAGTAGGGGCCTACGAGCAGTACTTC. Translating it yields CASSQVGAYEQYF.

This sequence joins TRBV5-1 and TRBJ1-1; D unresolved. The V gene's germline CDR1 is SGHRS and CDR2 YFSETQ. The CDR3 runs 15 residues. V was trimmed by 4 bases and J by 3 bases, leaving 16 bases between them. CDR3 DNA: TGCGCCAGCAGCGTATTCAGTGCTATTGACACTGAAGCTTTCTTT. It codes for CASSVFSAIDTEAFF.

This clone was observed a single time. The chain links TRBV18 to TRBJ1-5; D is possibly TRBD1 (5 bases). The germline CDR1 and CDR2 sequences are KGHSH and LQKENI. V lost 1 base and J 1 base, leaving 17 bases between the germline ends. The CDR3 contains 18 residues. CDR3 sequence (DNA): TGTGCCAGCTCACCACTGGGTTTAGGGGCGAGGAGCAATCAGCCCCAGCATTTT. It encodes CASSPLGLGARSNQPQHF.

The V call is TRBV6-1, the J call TRBJ2-7; D gene unclear. The germline gives CDR1 MNHNS, CDR2 SASEGT. The V and J ends lost 2 bases and 0 bases respectively, with 11 bases between them. The CDR3 is made up of 15 amino acids. The CDR3 region has the DNA TGTGCCAGCAGTGAATCTACAGAAACCTCCTACGAGCAGTACTTC. It codes for CASSESTETSYEQYF.

This clone was recorded once. The chain couples TRBV7-2 to TRBJ2-1; 13 bases match TRBD2. The CDR3 has 15 amino acids. The V segment lost 1 base and the J segment 6 bases; nucleotides outside the gene matches: 0. Per the germline V gene, CDR1 is SGHTA and CDR2 is FQGNSA. CDR3 amino acids: CASSLGLAGGNEQFF. The CDR3 DNA sequence: TGTGCCAGCAGCTTAGGACTAGCGGGGGGCAATGAGCAGTTCTTC.

The rearrangement uses TRBV11-2 and TRBJ2-1; D unclear. Trimming removed 4 bases from V and 3 bases from J, with 22 bases in between. Germline-derived CDR1 and CDR2 are SGHAT and FQNNGV. The CDR3 has 18 residues. DNA of the CDR3: TGTGCCAGCAGCTCATTGGAGACTCCCTCCGGCTACTACAATGAGCAGTTCTTC. Amino acids: CASSSLETPSGYYNEQFF.

The V and J genes are TRBV11-1 and TRBJ2-7; D might be TRBD1 (6 bases). The length of the CDR3 is 15 residues. Per the germline V gene, CDR1 is SGHAT and CDR2 is FQDESV (reference sequence). Trimming stripped 3 bases from V and 0 bases from J, with 12 bases between. The CDR3 region is CASSLVTGSSYEQYF. The CDR3 coding sequence is TGTGCCAGCAGCTTGGTAACAGGGAGCTCCTACGAGCAGTACTTC. The entire variable domain, with the rest obtained from reference TRBV11-1 and TRBJ2-7, is as follows: EAEVAQSPRYKITEKSQAVAFWCDPISGHATLYWYRQILGQGPELLVQFQDESVVDDSQLPKDRFSAERLKGVDSTLKIQPAELGDSAMYLCASSLVTGSSYEQYFGPGTRLTVT.

This clone was found a few times. The rearrangement uses TRBV2 and TRBJ2-3, with 9 bases identical to TRBD2. This CDR3 is built from 15 residues. J was trimmed by 3 bases and V by 4 bases; bases with no gene match: 5. Looked up from germline, CDR1 is SNHLY and CDR2 is FYNNEI. CDR3 in amino acids: CASSGTSVLTDTQYF. CDR3 bases: TGTGCCAGCAGTGGGACTAGCGTACTAACAGATACGCAGTATTTT.

The chain has TRBV2 and TRBJ1-5, with 7 bases lining up with TRBD1. The CDR3 spans 14 residues. CDR1 SNHLY and CDR2 FYNNEI come from the germline V gene. The junction had 4 bases not matched to a gene; V was cut back by 8 bases and J by 0 bases. The CDR3 spells CASLGTDSNQPQHF. The CDR3 nucleotides are TGTGCCAGCCTCGGGACAGATAGCAATCAGCCCCAGCATTTT.

This clone has only one observation. This chain joins TRBV6-5 and TRBJ2-2; D is unclear. This CDR3 is built from 14 residues. Between the trimmed V and J ends, which lost 2 bases and 5 bases, there was a span of 9 bases. Germline loops: CDR1 MNHEY, CDR2 SVGAGI. The CDR3 sequence is CASSYETETGELFF. Here the CDR3 DNA reads TGTGCCAGCAGTTACGAGACGGAGACCGGGGAGCTGTTTTTT.

V usage is TRBV29-1 and J usage is TRBJ2-5; 10 bases line up with TRBD1. Germline V CDR1 and CDR2: SQVTM, ANQGSEA. V shed 4 bases, J shed 2 bases, and the junction held 7 bases outside the gene matches. CDR3 length: 15 amino acids. This chain's CDR3 is CSVARGTGVQETQYF. CDR3 sequence (DNA): TGCAGCGTTGCCCGCGGGACAGGGGTACAAGAGACCCAGTACTTC.